This entry is about one T cell receptor (beta chain). Sequencing of TCR beta was performed on blood CD8+ T cells and on blood CD4+ T cells. An input of about 0.5 to 1 ug of RNA was subjected to reverse transcription using random hexamers. From the immunoSEQ multiplex PCR reads, TCRdb called clonotypes with MiXCR, one entry per CDR3 protein. The top ten clones hold approximately 0.072% of a sample with a few hundred thousand distinct CDR3 sequences, over 85% of them seen once. These data are taken from a study of CD8 T cells in Susac syndrome. Germline V gives CDR1 LGHDT, CDR2 YNNKEL (reference sequence). This CDR3 is 13 amino acids long. Trimming left V 6 bases short and J 3 bases short, with 8 bases between.

The receptor was isolated from a human donor with multiple sclerosis. The chain couples TRBV3-1 to TRBJ2-2; possibly TRBD1 for D (5 bases). Sequences were obtained from CD4+ T cells from PBMCs. CDR3 region: CASRTTDTGELFF. CDR3 nucleotide sequence: TGTGCCAGCAGGACGACAGACACCGGGGAGCTGTTTTTT. The whole variable domain, filled in from reference TRBV3-1 and TRBJ2-2, reads DTAVSQTPKYLVTQMGNDKSIKCEQNLGHDTMYWYKQDSKKFLKIMFSYNNKELIINETVPNRFSPKSPDKAHLNLHINSLELGDSAVYFCASRTTDTGELFFGEGSRLTVL.